A single sample gave rise to the 8 T cell receptor beta chains below, sequenced in a study of cytomegalovirus exposure and HLA in healthy donors. Clones were read by immunoSEQ multiplex PCR, and TCRdb kept only the in-frame ones, dropping some. The sample contains more than 300,000 clones, 86% of which appear only once. Sequencing was carried out using PBMCs. The receptors derive from a woman between 18 and 30 years old in good health and CMV-seronegative.

This clone was counted once. The chain is built from TRBV5-1 and TRBJ1-1; D possibly corresponds to TRBD1 (6 bases). The CDR3 length is 15 residues. Per the germline V gene, CDR1 is SGHRS and CDR2 is YFSETQ. Deletions cut 2 bases from V and 2 bases from J, with 13 bases between. Here the CDR3 DNA reads TGCGCCAGCAGCTTTAGTGACAGGCCCAACACTGAAGCTTTCTTT. It is translated as CASSFSDRPNTEAFF.

The chain uses TRBV7-3 and TRBJ2-2; D not resolved. Germline CDR1 reads SGHTA; CDR2 reads FQGTGA. The CDR3 totals 15 residues. V was pared by 0 bases and J by 2 bases, with 7 bases between. Here the CDR3 DNA reads TGTGCCAGCAGCTTAACGGGCAGTAACACCGGGGAGCTGTTTTTT. Encoded protein: CASSLTGSNTGELFF. Drawing the rest from reference TRBV7-3 and TRBJ2-2, the complete variable domain is GAGVSQTPSNKVTEKGKYVELRCDPISGHTALYWYRQSLGQGPEFLIYFQGTGAADDSGLPNDRFFAVRPEGSVSTLKIQRTERGDSAVYLCASSLTGSNTGELFFGEGSRLTVL.

V usage is TRBV5-1 and J usage is TRBJ2-7; 9 nucleotides align to TRBD1. Germline CDR1 SGHRS, CDR2 YFSETQ. V lost 2 bases and J lost 5; bases outside the gene matches: 5. CDR3 length: 14 amino acids. The CDR3 region has the DNA TGCGCCAGCAGCTTCCGGGACAGGGACCACGAGCAGTACTTC. This translates into CASSFRDRDHEQYF.

This chain connects TRBV11-2 to TRBJ2-1; TRBD2 agrees at 7 bases. Germline V gene data show CDR1 as SGHAT and CDR2 as FQNNGV. The CDR3 is 15 amino acids. With 1 base clipped from V and 6 bases from J, the junction kept 6 bases outside the gene matches. The CDR3 is CASSLALARSNEQFF. DNA of the CDR3: TGTGCCAGCAGCTTAGCACTAGCGCGTAGCAATGAGCAGTTCTTC.

This chain links TRBV9 with TRBJ2-1; 8 positions match TRBD2. J was trimmed by 8 bases and V by 4 bases; bases with no gene match: 11. Germline V gene lookup returns CDR1 SGDLS and CDR2 YYNGEE. The CDR3 is 15 residues long. The CDR3 loop is CASSPSGLVRYEQFF. CDR3 nucleotides: TGTGCCAGCAGCCCATCGGGACTAGTTAGGTATGAGCAGTTCTTC. Variable domain in full (rest from reference TRBV9 and TRBJ2-1): DSGVTQTPKHLITATGQRVTLRCSPRSGDLSVYWYQQSLDQGLQFLIQYYNGEERAKGNILERFSAQQFPDLHSELNLSSLELGDSALYFCASSPSGLVRYEQFFGPGTRLTVL.

This rearrangement joins TRBV5-4 to TRBJ1-3; D ambiguous. V gave up 0 bases and J gave up 1 base, with 8 bases separating them. This CDR3 is 15 amino acids long. Looked up from germline, CDR1 is SGHNT and CDR2 is YYREEE (reference sequence). CDR3 sequence: CASSLDLASGNTIYF. The CDR3 DNA follows: TGTGCCAGCAGCTTGGATTTGGCATCTGGAAACACCATATATTTT.

Only one count was recorded for this clone. The chain has TRBV19 and TRBJ2-2, with 15 nucleotides matching TRBD2. CDR3 size: 15 residues. Germline loops: CDR1 LNHDA, CDR2 SQIVND (reference sequence). With 6 bases clipped from V and 4 bases from J, the junction kept 0 bases outside the gene matches. CDR3: CASRGLAGGTGELFF. As DNA, the CDR3 is TGTGCCAGTAGGGGACTAGCGGGAGGCACCGGGGAGCTGTTTTTT.

In this sample, this clone turned up a few times. CDR3 amino acids: CASSYSGQGAHGYTF. The CDR3 nucleotides read TGTGCCAGCAGTTACTCGGGACAGGGGGCGCATGGCTACACCTTC. The chain couples TRBV6-5 to TRBJ1-2; 12 bases line up with TRBD1. The CDR3 covers 15 residues. Trimming took 0 bases from V and 6 from J; bases not matched to a gene: 2. The V gene's germline CDR1 is MNHEY and CDR2 SVGAGI.